Below, one T cell receptor (beta chain) is given with its context. Generated by immunoSEQ multiplex PCR, the TCRdb table keeps only in-frame clones and is missing some. This sample has 90,000 to 110,000 clones, with about 78% found just once. This sample is part of a study of blood T cell repertoires in COVID-19. About the research overall: Spain, Italy and the United States supplied samples that represented acute and convalescent COVID-19. Nucleic acid was either cDNA or gDNA, and it came from T cells, B-cell-depleted T cells, or PBMCs.

The CDR3 covers 14 residues. V lost 2 bases, J lost 4 bases, and 11 bases lay in between. CDR1 MDHEN and CDR2 SYDVKM come from the germline V gene. The TCR comes from a human donor in a cohort sampled during active or convalescent COVID-19. The chain combines TRBV28 with TRBJ1-2, with D perhaps TRBD1 (6 bases). The sequenced material came from peripheral blood. The CDR3 DNA reads TGTGCCAGCAGTTTAGGGGGGGCTGGCTATGGCTACACCTTC. The encoded protein is CASSLGGAGYGYTF.